A single sample is the source of the 12 T cell receptor beta chains below, sequenced in a study of control samples from healthy donors and cancer patients. Profiled with immunoSEQ multiplex PCR; TCRdb holds only in-frame clones, not every one. The data hold 80,000 to 85,000 clones, with about 88% observed a single time. Specimen: blood. The receptors derive from a woman in her fifties or sixties in good health.

This rearrangement joins TRBV5-1 to TRBJ1-5, with 7 bases fitting TRBD1. The CDR3 has 17 amino acids. The V gene's germline CDR1 is SGHRS and CDR2 YFSETQ. V was pared by 0 bases and J by 3 bases, with 9 bases of the junction left unmatched. The CDR3 protein is CASSLDPRDSLNQPQHF. The CDR3 coding sequence is TGCGCCAGCAGCTTGGATCCCAGGGACAGCCTCAATCAGCCCCAGCATTTT.

This sequence joins TRBV11-3 and TRBJ1-5; no definite D call. In germline, CDR1 is SGHNT, CDR2 YENEEA. The CDR3 length is 12 residues. Deletions cut 5 bases from V and 9 bases from J, with 11 bases between. The DNA for the CDR3 is TGTGCCAGCAGCCCGAAGGAGGCGCCCCAGCATTTT. It encodes CASSPKEAPQHF.

The J gene is TRBJ2-1, the V gene TRBV24-1; TRBD1 matches at 8 bases. The CDR3 extends over 14 amino acids. Germline trimming cut 7 bases from V and 9 bases from J; bases unmatched to any gene: 10. Germline V gene sequence: CDR1 KGHDR, CDR2 SFDVKD. The CDR3 loop is CATSPTGDGREQFF. In nucleotides, the CDR3 is TGTGCCACCAGCCCGACAGGGGATGGGCGTGAGCAGTTCTTC.

The chain recombines TRBV25-1 with TRBJ1-4; 7 bases are shared with TRBD1. The CDR3 runs 15 residues. Germline trimming cut 3 bases from V and 3 bases from J; bases unmatched to any gene: 4. Germline-derived CDR1 and CDR2 are MGHDK and SYGVNS. CDR3 sequence reads: CASSDGTAANEKLFF. The CDR3 DNA is TGTGCCAGCAGTGATGGGACAGCAGCTAATGAAAAACTGTTTTTT.

This clone was detected a few times. Other DNA sequences of this sample code for an identical CDR3. The gene calls are TRBV9 and TRBJ2-6; D gene uncertain. The length of the CDR3 is 15 residues. V gave up 0 bases and J gave up 4 bases, with 8 bases separating them. CDR1 and CDR2 from the germline V gene are SGDLS and YYNGEE. DNA of the CDR3: TGTGCCAGCAGCGTAGGGGGAAGCGGGGCCAACGTCCTGACTTTC. It codes for CASSVGGSGANVLTF. The full variable domain, completed using reference TRBV9 and TRBJ2-6, is DSGVTQTPKHLITATGQRVTLRCSPRSGDLSVYWYQQSLDQGLQFLIQYYNGEERAKGNILERFSAQQFPDLHSELNLSSLELGDSALYFCASSVGGSGANVLTFGAGSRLTVL.

The chain recombines TRBV2 with TRBJ2-1; TRBD2 matches 7 bases. V shed 2 bases and J 5 bases; nucleotides not matched to a gene: 6. The germline V gene has CDR1 SNHLY and CDR2 FYNNEI. CDR3 length equals 15 residues. In DNA form, the CDR3 reads TGTGCCAGCAGTGAAAAGCGGGGTGGGAACAATGAGCAGTTCTTC. Translation gives CASSEKRGGNNEQFF. Using reference TRBV2 and TRBJ2-1 for the parts outside the CDR3, the full variable domain is EPEVTQTPSHQVTQMGQEVILRCVPISNHLYFYWYRQILGQKVEFLVSFYNNEISEKSEIFDDQFSVERPDGSNFTLKIRSTKLEDSAMYFCASSEKRGGNNEQFFGPGTRLTVL.

This rearrangement joins TRBV5-8 to TRBJ1-1; no clear D gene. Germline CDR1 and CDR2: SGHTS and YDEGEE. V dropped 1 base and J dropped 1 base, with 2 bases sitting between them. CDR3 length: 12 amino acids. The DNA for the CDR3 is TGTGCCAGCAGCTTGAGGAACACTGAAGCTTTCTTT. Translation gives CASSLRNTEAFF.

This chain links TRBV10-2 with TRBJ1-5; TRBD1 matches at 10 bases. J lost 5 bases, V lost 3 bases, and 4 bases had no gene match. The V gene's germline CDR1 is WSHSY and CDR2 SAAADI. This CDR3 is 15 amino acids long. In nucleotides, the CDR3 is TGCGCCAGCAGTGAAGGGACAGGGGCCGATCAGCCCCAGCATTTT. Encoded protein: CASSEGTGADQPQHF.

V is TRBV18 and J is TRBJ2-1; D is unclear. CDR3 length: 14 residues. In germline, CDR1 is KGHSH, CDR2 LQKENI. V lost 6 bases to trimming and J lost 6 bases, with 15 bases between them. CDR3 residues: CASSRLSGVNEQFF. CDR3 coding DNA: TGTGCCAGCTCCCGTCTGTCTGGAGTCAATGAGCAGTTCTTC.

This rearrangement joins TRBV9 to TRBJ2-3, with a weak D call TRBD1 (6 bases). The V end lost 3 bases, the J end lost 3 bases, and 14 bases lay between the germline ends. This CDR3 comprises 15 residues. Germline V gene lookup returns CDR1 SGDLS and CDR2 YYNGEE. The CDR3 DNA reads TGTGCCAGCAGCGCTCAGGGGTATAGGACAGATACGCAGTATTTT. Residues: CASSAQGYRTDTQYF.

The CDR3 DNA reads as TGTGCCAGCAGTTTAGCTAGAGCAACTGAAGCTTTCTTT. It translates to CASSLARATEAFF. The J gene is TRBJ1-1, the V gene TRBV27; D unclear. V lost 2 bases and J lost 5, with 9 bases in between. The CDR3 covers 13 residues. Germline V gene sequence: CDR1 MNHEY, CDR2 SMNVEV (reference sequence).

This chain links TRBV2 with TRBJ2-6, with D unclear. The CDR3 covers 15 residues. Trimming shortened V by 6 bases and J by 0 bases, and 9 bases separated the two germline ends. CDR1 and CDR2 from the germline V gene are SNHLY and FYNNEI. In nucleotides, the CDR3 is TGTGCCAGCAGGCCTGGGGACTCTGGGGCCAACGTCCTGACTTTC. Protein product: CASRPGDSGANVLTF.